Listed below are T cell receptor beta chains from one sample, sequenced in a study of regulatory T cells in long-lasting Graves disease. TCRdb reanalysed the multiplex PCR reads using MiXCR and keeps one entry per CDR3 protein. Here the sample spans 350,000 to 450,000 distinct CDR3 sequences, around 23% being singletons. Sequenced here: peripheral blood mononuclear cells (PBMCs), sampled when the disease was refractory, from a patient treated with antithyroid drugs. All receptors come from a female donor with Graves disease. The CDR3 runs from the conserved cysteine through the conserved F or W. The order of the fields is clone size, J gene, D gene, V gene, CDR3 protein, CDR3 DNA. D genes are given only for firm matches. Clone size is stated in some rows and not others, as once, few, many or a class when expanded.

NA TRBJ2-3 NA TRBV5-4 CASSPGTGLARITDTQYF TGTGCCAGCAGCCCTGGGACAGGACTAGCGAGAATCACAGATACGCAGTATTTT
many TRBJ1-2 NA TRBV28 CASSLLGTGYTF TGTGCCAGCAGTTTATTGGGGACGGGCTACACCTTC
NA TRBJ1-4 NA TRBV19 CACSIGAKWGTNEKLFF TGTGCCTGTAGTATAGGGGCCAAATGGGGAACTAATGAAAAACTGTTTTTT
many TRBJ2-7 TRBD2 TRBV28 CASSPGREYEQYF TGTGCCAGCAGCCCCGGGAGGGAATACGAGCAGTACTTC
many TRBJ1-2 NA TRBV28 CASSALAGYYGYTF TGTGCCAGCAGCGCCCTTGCAGGGTACTATGGCTACACCTTC
few TRBJ1-2 TRBD1 TRBV14 CASSQGTGAGYTF TGTGCCAGCAGCCAAGGGACAGGGGCCGGCTACACCTTC
NA TRBJ2-5 NA TRBV20-1 CSARGMGGAQETQYF TGCAGTGCTAGAGGGATGGGGGGGGCCCAAGAGACCCAGTACTTC
many TRBJ2-7 TRBD2 TRBV3-1 CASSLLAGKAYEQYF TGTGCCAGCAGTCTTCTAGCGGGAAAAGCTTACGAGCAGTACTTC
NA TRBJ2-4 NA TRBV6-1 CASSIPGETAKNIQYF TGTGCCAGCAGTATTCCCGGGGAAACTGCCAAAAACATTCAGTACTTC
NA TRBJ1-2 NA TRBV20-1 CSARGQAEIYGYTF TGCAGTGCTAGAGGTCAAGCGGAAATCTATGGCTACACCTTC
NA TRBJ2-3 NA TRBV20-1 CSASGGSTDTQYF TGCAGTGCTAGTGGAGGGAGCACAGATACGCAGTATTTT
few TRBJ1-4 TRBD1 TRBV5-1 CASSTDRGNEKLFF TGCGCCAGCAGCACGGACAGGGGGAATGAAAAACTGTTTTTT